This T cell receptor beta chain was identified in a study of PD-1 blockade in classical Hodgkin lymphoma. The V end lost 4 bases, the J end lost 1 base, and 17 bases lay between the germline ends. This CDR3 contains 17 residues. Germline loops: CDR1 SGHTA, CDR2 FQGNSA. Only in-frame clones appear in the TCRdb table, and some are missing; sequencing was by immunoSEQ multiplex PCR. The repertoire holds some 22,000 clones, with around 80% as singletons. Relapses following autologous stem cell transplantation were seen in all patients, with brentuximab vedotin exposure varying. The material was peripheral blood mononuclear cells (PBMCs), obtained before the second cycle of nivolumab. The TCR sequence derives from a human donor with classical Hodgkin lymphoma. J is TRBJ2-4 and V is TRBV7-2; weak D call: TRBD2 (5 bases). In DNA, the CDR3 is TGTGCCAGCAGCTCACCCACTAGAGTTGGGGCCAAAAACATTCAGTACTTC. The encoded protein is CASSSPTRVGAKNIQYF.